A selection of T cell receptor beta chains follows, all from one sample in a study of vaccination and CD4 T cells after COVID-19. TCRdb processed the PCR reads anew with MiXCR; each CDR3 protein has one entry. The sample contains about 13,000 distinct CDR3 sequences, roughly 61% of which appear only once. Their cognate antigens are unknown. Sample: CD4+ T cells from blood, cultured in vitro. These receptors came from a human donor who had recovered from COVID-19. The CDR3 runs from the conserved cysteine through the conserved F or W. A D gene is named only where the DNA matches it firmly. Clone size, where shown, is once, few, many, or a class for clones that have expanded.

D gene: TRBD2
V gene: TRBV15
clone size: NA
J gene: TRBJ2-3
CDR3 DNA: TGTGCCACCAGCAGATCCTCGCTAGCGGGGTCCACAGATACGCAGTATTTT
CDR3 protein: CATSRSSLAGSTDTQYF

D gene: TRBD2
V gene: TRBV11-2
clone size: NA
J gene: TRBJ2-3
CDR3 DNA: TGTGCCAGCAGCTTACGACTAGCGGGAGCTACAGATACGCAGTATTTT
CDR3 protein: CASSLRLAGATDTQYF

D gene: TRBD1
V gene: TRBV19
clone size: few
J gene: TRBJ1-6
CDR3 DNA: TGTGCCAGTAGTACAACGACAGGGGGTGGTTCACCCCTCCACTTT
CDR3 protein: CASSTTTGGGSPLHF

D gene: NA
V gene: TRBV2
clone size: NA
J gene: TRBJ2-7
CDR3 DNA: TGTGCCAGCAGGGAGGGTGGAAGCTCCTACGAGCAGTACTTC
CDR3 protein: CASREGGSSYEQYF

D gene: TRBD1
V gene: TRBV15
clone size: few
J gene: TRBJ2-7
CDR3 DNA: TGTGCCACCAGCAGACCCCCGACAGGGGGAAGGTACGAGCAGTACTTC
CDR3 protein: CATSRPPTGGRYEQYF

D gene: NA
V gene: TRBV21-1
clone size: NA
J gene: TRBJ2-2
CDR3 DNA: TGTGCCAGCAGCAAAGGACAGAACACCGGGGAGCTGTTTTTT
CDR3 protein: CASSKGQNTGELFF

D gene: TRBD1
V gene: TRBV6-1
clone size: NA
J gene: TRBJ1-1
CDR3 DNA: TGTGCCACCGCAGTCAACAGGGGTGGGGCTGAAGCTTTCTTT
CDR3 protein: CATAVNRGGAEAFF

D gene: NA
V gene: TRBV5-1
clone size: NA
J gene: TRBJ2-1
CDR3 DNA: TGCGCCAGCAGCTTGGGTGGGGCAAATGAGCAGTTCTTC
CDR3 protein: CASSLGGANEQFF

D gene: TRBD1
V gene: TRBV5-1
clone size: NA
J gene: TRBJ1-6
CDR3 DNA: TGCGCCAGCAGCCCGGACAGGCCGACCGTACAGTATAATTCACCCCTCCACTTT
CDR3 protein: CASSPDRPTVQYNSPLHF

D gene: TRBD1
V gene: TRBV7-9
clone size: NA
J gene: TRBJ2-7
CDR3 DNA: TGTGCCACCAACGACAGGGAAATCTACGAGCATTACTTC
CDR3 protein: CATNDREIYEHYF

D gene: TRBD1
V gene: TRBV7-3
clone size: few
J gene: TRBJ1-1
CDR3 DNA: TGTGCCAGCAGCCGGACAGGCTACACTGAAGCTTTCTTT
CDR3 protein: CASSRTGYTEAFF

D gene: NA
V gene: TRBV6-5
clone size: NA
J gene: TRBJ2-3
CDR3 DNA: TGTGCCAGCAGTTTAGGGGACGGCGCAGATACGCAGTATTTT
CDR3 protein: CASSLGDGADTQYF

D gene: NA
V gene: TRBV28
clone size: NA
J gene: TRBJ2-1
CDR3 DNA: TGTGCCAGTAGCAGACTCCTACTTTCCTACAATGAGCAGTTCTTC
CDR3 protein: CASSRLLLSYNEQFF

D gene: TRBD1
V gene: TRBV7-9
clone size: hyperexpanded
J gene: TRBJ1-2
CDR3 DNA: TGTGCCAGCAGCGACTATGGCGCCGGGACAGGGTTGAAAGGCTACACCTTC
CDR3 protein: CASSDYGAGTGLKGYTF

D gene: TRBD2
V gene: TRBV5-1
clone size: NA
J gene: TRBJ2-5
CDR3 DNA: TGCGCCAGCAGCTCTGGACTAGCGGGAGCGGGGACCCAGTACTTC
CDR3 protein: CASSSGLAGAGTQYF

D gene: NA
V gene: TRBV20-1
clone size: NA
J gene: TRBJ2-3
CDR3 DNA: TGCAGTGCTAACCGACCCCGAGACCAAGCCACAGATACGCAGTATTTT
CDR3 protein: CSANRPRDQATDTQYF

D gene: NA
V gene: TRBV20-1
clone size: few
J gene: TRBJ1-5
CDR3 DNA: TGCAGTGCTAGATCGCTCCGGGAGGTCGGGAGCAATCAGCCCCAGCATTTT
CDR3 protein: CSARSLREVGSNQPQHF

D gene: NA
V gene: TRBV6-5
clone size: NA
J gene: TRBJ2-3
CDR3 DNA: TGTGCCAGCAGTTACAGGGCGGGGGCCACAGATACGCAGTATTTT
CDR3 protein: CASSYRAGATDTQYF

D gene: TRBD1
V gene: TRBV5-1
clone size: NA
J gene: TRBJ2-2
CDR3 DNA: TGCGCCAGCAGTATACAGGGGGCGGACACCGGGGAGCTGTTTTTT
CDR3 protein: CASSIQGADTGELFF

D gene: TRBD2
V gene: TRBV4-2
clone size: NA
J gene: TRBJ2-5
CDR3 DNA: TGTGCCAGCAGCCAACATTTCGGGAGGGTGGAAGAGACCCAGTACTTC
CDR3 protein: CASSQHFGRVEETQYF

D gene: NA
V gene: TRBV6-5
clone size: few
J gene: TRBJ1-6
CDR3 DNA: TGTGCCAGCAGTTATCAGGCAGGGGATAGGCCACCCCTCCACTTT
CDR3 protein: CASSYQAGDRPPLHF

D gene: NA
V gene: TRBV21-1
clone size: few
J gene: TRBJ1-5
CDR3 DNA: TGTGCCAGCAGGCTTCCCAGGGTCGGAGGAAGCAATCAGCCCCAGCATTTT
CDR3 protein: CASRLPRVGGSNQPQHF

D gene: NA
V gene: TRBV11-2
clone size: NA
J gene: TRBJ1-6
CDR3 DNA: TGTGCCAGCAGCTTAGGGGGGACGGGGAATTCACCCCTCCACTTT
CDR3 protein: CASSLGGTGNSPLHF

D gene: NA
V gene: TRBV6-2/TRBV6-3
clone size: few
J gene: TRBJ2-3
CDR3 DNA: TGTGCCAGCAGTAGAGGTACGCAGTATTTT
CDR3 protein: CASSRGTQYF

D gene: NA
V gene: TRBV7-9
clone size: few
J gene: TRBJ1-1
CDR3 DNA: TGTGCCAGCAGCTTAGTCGGGACGCCGGCTTTCTTT
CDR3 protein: CASSLVGTPAFF

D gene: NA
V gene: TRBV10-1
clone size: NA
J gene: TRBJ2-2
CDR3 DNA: TGCGCCAGCAGTGAACAACCGGCGGGAACCGGGGAGCTGTTTTTT
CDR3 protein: CASSEQPAGTGELFF

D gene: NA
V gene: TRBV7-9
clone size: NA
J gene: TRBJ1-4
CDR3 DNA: TGTGCCAGCAGAATGGCAGGGGAACGGGAAAAACTGTTTTTT
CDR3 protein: CASRMAGEREKLFF

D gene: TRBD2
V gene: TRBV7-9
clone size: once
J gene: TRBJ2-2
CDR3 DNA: TGTGCCAGCAGCTTGTACGGGAGGGGAGCCGGGGAGCTGTTTTTT
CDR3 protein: CASSLYGRGAGELFF

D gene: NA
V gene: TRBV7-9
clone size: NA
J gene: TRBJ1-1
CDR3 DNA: TGTGCCAGCAGCTTAGCCCTCGGGAACACTGAAGCTTTCTTT
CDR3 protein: CASSLALGNTEAFF

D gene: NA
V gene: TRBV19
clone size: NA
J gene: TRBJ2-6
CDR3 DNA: TGTGCCAGTAGTAGAGGGAGGGGGGCCAACGTCCTGACTTTC
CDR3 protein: CASSRGRGANVLTF

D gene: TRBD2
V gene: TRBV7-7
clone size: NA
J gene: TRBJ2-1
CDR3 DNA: TGTGCCAGCAGACCAAGCGGGAGGGCCTACTACAATGAGCAGTTCTTC
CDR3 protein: CASRPSGRAYYNEQFF

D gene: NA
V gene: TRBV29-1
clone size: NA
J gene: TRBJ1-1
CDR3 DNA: TGCAGCGTTGGCCCGGCAGGGAACACTGAAGCTTTCTTT
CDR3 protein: CSVGPAGNTEAFF

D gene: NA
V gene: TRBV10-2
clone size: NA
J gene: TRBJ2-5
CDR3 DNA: TGCGCCAGCAGTGAGGGGACGCCGGAGGTGGAGACCCAGTACTTC
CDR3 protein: CASSEGTPEVETQYF

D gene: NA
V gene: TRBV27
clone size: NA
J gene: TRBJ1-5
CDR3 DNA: TGTGCCAGCAGTTTTGAGGGTTATAGCAATCAGCCCCAGCATTTT
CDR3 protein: CASSFEGYSNQPQHF

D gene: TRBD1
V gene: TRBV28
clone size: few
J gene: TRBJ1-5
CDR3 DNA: TGTGCCAGCAGTTTACAACAGGGGGATCAGCCCCAGCATTTT
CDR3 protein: CASSLQQGDQPQHF

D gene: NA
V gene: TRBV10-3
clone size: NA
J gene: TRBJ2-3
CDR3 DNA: TGTGCCACCAGGGCTAGCACAGATACGCAGTATTTT
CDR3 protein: CATRASTDTQYF

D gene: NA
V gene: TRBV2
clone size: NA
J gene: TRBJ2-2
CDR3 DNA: TGTGCCAGCAGGGAAAGGGGGGGAGAAACCGGGGAGCTGTTTTTT
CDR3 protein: CASRERGGETGELFF

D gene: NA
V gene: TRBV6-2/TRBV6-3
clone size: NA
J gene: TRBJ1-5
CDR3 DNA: TGTGCCAGCAGACAGGGAGGCAATCAGCCCCAGCATTTT
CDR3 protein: CASRQGGNQPQHF

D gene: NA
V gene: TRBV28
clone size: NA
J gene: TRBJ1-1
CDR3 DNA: TGTGCCGTTACGCGGCCCGGGGAGAGGGGGTTGAACACTGAAGCTTTCTTT
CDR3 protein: CAVTRPGERGLNTEAFF

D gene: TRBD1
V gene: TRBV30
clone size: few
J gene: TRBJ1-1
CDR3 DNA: TGTGCCTGGAGTTCTCTTGGACAGGTCACTGAAGCTTTCTTT
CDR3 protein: CAWSSLGQVTEAFF

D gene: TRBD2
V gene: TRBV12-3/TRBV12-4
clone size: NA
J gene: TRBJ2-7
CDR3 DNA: TGTGCCAGCAGTTCCCGGACTAGCGGCTCCTACGAGCAGTACTTC
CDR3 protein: CASSSRTSGSYEQYF

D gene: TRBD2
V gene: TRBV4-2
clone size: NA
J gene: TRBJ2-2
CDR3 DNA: TGTGCCAGCAGCCCATGGGGGGCTAGCGGGATTGCCACCGGGGAGCTGTTTTTT
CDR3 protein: CASSPWGASGIATGELFF

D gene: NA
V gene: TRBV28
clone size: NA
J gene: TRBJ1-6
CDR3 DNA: TGTGCCAGCCTAGACAGGTGGAATTCACCCCTCCACTTT
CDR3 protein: CASLDRWNSPLHF

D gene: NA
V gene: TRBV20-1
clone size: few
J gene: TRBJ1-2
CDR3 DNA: TGCAGTGCTACTAACCCATTCTATGGCTACACCTTC
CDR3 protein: CSATNPFYGYTF

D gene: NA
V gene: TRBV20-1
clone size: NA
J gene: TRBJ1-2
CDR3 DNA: TGCAGTGCCACCGTTTGGGACTATGGCTACACCTTC
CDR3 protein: CSATVWDYGYTF

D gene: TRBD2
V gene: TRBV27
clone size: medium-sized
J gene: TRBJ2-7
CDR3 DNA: TGTGCCAGCAGGGAACTAGCGGGAGGATCCTACGAGCAGTACTTC
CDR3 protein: CASRELAGGSYEQYF

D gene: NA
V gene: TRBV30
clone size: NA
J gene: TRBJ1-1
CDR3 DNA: TGTGCCTGGAGTGTTCAGATAGGCAACACTGAAGCTTTCTTT
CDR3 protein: CAWSVQIGNTEAFF

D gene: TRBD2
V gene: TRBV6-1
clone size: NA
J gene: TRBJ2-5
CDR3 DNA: TGTGCCAGCAGCCCTTTTTCTAGCGGATACCAAGAGACCCAGTACTTC
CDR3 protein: CASSPFSSGYQETQYF